The clone carrying this T cell receptor (beta chain) was seen more than once but under ten times. Its antigen is as yet unknown. MiXCR, run by TCRdb on the RACE reads, gives a single entry per CDR3 protein. The sample records roughly 180,000 distinct CDR3 sequences, around 20% being singletons. Time point given: patch test 1, 2 weeks after DPC sensitization. Treatment defined: therapeutic diphenylcyclopropenone sensitization with weekly scalp DPC. The sample comes from a study of human T cells and chemical hapten exposure. Overall study context: Patch tests put 0.01% DPC on the upper back, read at 6 days.

General study results and limits: TCRs above 1 in 1000 frequency stayed constant with DPC sensitization. Patch test score rose with PT1 expanded TCR count, significant at thresholds 8, 16 and 32, not 4.

This TCR was recovered from a woman in her forties or fifties with alopecia areata. Some clones in this sample may be carry-over from other donors' samples. The sample in question was whole blood, obtained in connection with sensitization to the hapten diphenylcyclopropenone (DPC).

The CDR3, as DNA: TGTGCCAGCAGCTCGCAGCTAAGAGCGGGAGGAGAGGAGACCCAGTACTTC. This sequence encodes CASSSQLRAGGEETQYF. The chain is built from TRBV7-9 and TRBJ2-5, with TRBD2 matching 9 bases. The ends lost 4 bases at V and 5 bases at J; junction bases unmatched: 14. CDR3 length: 17 amino acids. Germline V gene lookup returns CDR1 SEHNR and CDR2 FQNEAQ (reference sequence).